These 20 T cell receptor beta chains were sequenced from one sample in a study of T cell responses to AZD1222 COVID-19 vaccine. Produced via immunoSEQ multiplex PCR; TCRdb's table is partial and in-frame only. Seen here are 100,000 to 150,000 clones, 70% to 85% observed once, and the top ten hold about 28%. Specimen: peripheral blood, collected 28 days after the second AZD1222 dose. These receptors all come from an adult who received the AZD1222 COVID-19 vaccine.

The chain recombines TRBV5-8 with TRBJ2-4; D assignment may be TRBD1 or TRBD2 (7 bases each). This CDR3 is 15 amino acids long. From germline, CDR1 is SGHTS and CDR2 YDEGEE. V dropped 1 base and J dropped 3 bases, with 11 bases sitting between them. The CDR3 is CASSLPGGGKNIQYF. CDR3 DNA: TGTGCCAGCAGCTTGCCAGGGGGGGGCAAAAACATTCAGTACTTC.

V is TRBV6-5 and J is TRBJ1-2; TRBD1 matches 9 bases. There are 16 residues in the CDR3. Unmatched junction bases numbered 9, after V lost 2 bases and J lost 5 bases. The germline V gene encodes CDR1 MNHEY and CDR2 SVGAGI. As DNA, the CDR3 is TGTGCCAGCAGTTACCCGAAGGGACAGGGAGAATATGGCTACACCTTC. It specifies CASSYPKGQGEYGYTF.

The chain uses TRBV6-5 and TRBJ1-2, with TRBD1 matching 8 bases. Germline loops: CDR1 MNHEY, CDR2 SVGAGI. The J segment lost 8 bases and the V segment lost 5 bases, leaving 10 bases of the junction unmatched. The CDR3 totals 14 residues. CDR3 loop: CASSLGVGQGGYTF. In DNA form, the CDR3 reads TGTGCCAGCAGTCTTGGGGTAGGACAGGGAGGCTACACCTTC.

The CDR3 sequence: CASSYGAGGTTEAFF. CDR3 coding DNA: TGTGCCAGCAGTTACGGAGCTGGGGGGACCACTGAAGCTTTCTTT. J is TRBJ1-1 and V is TRBV6-2 or TRBV6-3; D is perhaps TRBD1 (5 bases). The V and J ends lost 2 bases and 4 bases respectively, with 14 bases between them. The CDR3 extends over 15 amino acids. CDR1 MNHEY and CDR2 SVGEGT come from the germline V gene.

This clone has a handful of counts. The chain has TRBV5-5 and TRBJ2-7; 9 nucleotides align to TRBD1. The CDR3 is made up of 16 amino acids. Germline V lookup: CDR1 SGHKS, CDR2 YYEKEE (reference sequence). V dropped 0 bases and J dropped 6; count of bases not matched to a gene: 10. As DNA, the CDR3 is TGTGCCAGCAGCTTGGGGTGGACAGGGGAAGGGAGCGAGCAGTACTTC. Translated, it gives CASSLGWTGEGSEQYF.

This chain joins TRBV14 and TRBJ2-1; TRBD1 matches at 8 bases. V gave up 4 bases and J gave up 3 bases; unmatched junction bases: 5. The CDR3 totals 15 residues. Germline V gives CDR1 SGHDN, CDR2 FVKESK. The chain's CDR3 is CASSRTGGGYNEQFF. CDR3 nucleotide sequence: TGTGCCAGCAGCCGAACAGGGGGAGGCTACAATGAGCAGTTCTTC.

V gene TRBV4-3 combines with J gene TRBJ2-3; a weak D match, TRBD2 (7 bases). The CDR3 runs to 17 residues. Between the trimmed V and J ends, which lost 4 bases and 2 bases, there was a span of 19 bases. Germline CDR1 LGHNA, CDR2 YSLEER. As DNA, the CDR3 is TGCGCCAGCAGCCCCTGGGGGGGGGCCGGGTTCACAGATACGCAGTATTTT. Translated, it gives CASSPWGGAGFTDTQYF.

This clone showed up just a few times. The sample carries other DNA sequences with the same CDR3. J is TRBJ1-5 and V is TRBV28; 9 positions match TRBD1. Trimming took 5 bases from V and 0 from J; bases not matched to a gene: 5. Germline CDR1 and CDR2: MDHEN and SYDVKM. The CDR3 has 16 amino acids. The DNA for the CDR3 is TGTGCCAGCAGTAAACAGGGGGCTTATAGCAATCAGCCCCAGCATTTT. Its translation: CASSKQGAYSNQPQHF.

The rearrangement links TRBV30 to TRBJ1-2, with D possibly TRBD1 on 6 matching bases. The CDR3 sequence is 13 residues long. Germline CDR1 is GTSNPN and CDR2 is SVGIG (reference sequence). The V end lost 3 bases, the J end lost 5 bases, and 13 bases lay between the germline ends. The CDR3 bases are TGTGCCTGGAGACCCGCAGGGGTGTATGGCTACACCTTC. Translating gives CAWRPAGVYGYTF.

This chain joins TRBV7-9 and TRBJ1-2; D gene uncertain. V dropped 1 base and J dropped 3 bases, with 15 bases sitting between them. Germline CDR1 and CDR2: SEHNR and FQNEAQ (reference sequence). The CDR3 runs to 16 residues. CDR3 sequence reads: CASSLVGETVYYGYTF. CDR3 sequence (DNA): TGTGCCAGCAGCTTAGTCGGGGAAACCGTTTACTATGGCTACACCTTC.

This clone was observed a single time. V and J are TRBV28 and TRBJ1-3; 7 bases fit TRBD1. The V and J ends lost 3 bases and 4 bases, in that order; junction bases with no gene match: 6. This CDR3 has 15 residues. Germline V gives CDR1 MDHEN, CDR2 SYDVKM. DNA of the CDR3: TGTGCCAGCAGTTTCGGTCAGGGGGGAGGAAACACCATATATTTT. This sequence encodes CASSFGQGGGNTIYF.

DNA for the CDR3: TGCGCCAGCAGCCCGCTAGCGGGGGGGGCCGATACGCAGTATTTT. It specifies CASSPLAGGADTQYF. This chain uses TRBV4-1 with TRBJ2-3; 12 nucleotides agree with TRBD2. The germline CDR1 and CDR2 sequences are MGHRA and YSYEKL. With 4 bases clipped from V and 6 bases from J, the junction kept 5 bases outside the gene matches. The CDR3 has 15 residues.

For the CDR3, the DNA is TGCGCCAGCAGCTCCTTCTCTTCGAACACCGGGGAGCTGTTTTTT. Translation: CASSSFSSNTGELFF. The chain recombines TRBV5-1 with TRBJ2-2; no clear D gene. V dropped 3 bases and J dropped 0 bases, with 9 bases sitting between them. The CDR3 consists of 15 residues. Germline CDR1 reads SGHRS; CDR2 reads YFSETQ.

CDR3: CASSLGDSDATEAFF. The CDR3 DNA sequence: TGCGCCAGCAGCTTGGGGGACAGCGATGCCACTGAAGCTTTCTTT. This chain joins TRBV5-1 and TRBJ1-1; 7 bases match TRBD1. V gave up 0 bases and J gave up 4 bases; unmatched junction bases: 6. Germline-derived CDR1 and CDR2 are SGHRS and YFSETQ. CDR3 length: 15 residues.

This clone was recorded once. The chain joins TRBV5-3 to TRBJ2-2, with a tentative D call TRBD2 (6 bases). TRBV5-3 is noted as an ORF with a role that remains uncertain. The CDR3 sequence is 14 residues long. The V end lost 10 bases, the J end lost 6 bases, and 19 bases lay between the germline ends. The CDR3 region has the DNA TGTGCCGGCAGACGGGACTTCCTTTCCGGGGAGCTGTTTTTT. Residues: CAGRRDFLSGELFF.

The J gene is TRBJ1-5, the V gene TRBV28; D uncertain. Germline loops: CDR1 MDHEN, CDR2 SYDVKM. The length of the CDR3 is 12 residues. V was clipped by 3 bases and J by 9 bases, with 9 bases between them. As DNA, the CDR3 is TGTGCCAGCAGTTTCAACCCTGGGCCCCAGCATTTT. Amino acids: CASSFNPGPQHF. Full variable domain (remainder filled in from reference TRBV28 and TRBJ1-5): DVKVTQSSRYLVKRTGEKVFLECVQDMDHENMFWYRQDPGLGLRLIYFSYDVKMKEKGDIPEGYSVSREKKERFSLILESASTNQTSMYLCASSFNPGPQHFGDGTRLSIL.

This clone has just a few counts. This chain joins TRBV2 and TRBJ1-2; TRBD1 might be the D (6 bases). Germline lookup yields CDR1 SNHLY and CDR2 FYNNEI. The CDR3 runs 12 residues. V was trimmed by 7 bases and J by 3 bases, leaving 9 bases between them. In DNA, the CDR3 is TGTGCCAGCATACAGGGCTACTATGGCTACACCTTC. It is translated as CASIQGYYGYTF.

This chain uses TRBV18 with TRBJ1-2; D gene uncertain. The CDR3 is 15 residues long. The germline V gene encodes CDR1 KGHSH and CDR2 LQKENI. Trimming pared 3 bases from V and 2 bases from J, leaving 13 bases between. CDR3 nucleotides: TGTGCCAGCTCACCGCCCGGGAACAGAAACTATGGCTACACCTTC. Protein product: CASSPPGNRNYGYTF.

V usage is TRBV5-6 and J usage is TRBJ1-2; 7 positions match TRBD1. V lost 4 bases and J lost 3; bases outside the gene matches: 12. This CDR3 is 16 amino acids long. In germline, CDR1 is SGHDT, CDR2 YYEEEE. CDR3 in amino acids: CASSPPPTGRHYGYTF. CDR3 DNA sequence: TGTGCCAGCAGCCCGCCGCCGACAGGGCGCCACTATGGCTACACCTTC. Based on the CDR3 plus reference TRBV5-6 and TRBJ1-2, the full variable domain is DAGVTQSPTHLIKTRGQQVTLRCSPKSGHDTVSWYQQALGQGPQFIFQYYEEEERQRGNFPDRFSGHQFPNYSSELNVNALLLGDSALYLCASSPPPTGRHYGYTFGSGTRLTVV.

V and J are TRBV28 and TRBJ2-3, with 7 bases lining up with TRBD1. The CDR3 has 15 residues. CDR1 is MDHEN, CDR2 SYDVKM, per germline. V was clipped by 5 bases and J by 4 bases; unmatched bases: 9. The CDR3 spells CASSGDRVAADTQYF. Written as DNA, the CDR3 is TGTGCCAGCAGTGGCGACAGGGTTGCGGCAGATACGCAGTATTTT.